The 11 T cell receptor beta chains presented below share a single source sample, sequenced in a study of T cell responses to AZD1222 COVID-19 vaccine. The repertoire was sequenced with immunoSEQ multiplex PCR; TCRdb's copy has only in-frame clones and lacks some. The sample includes 150,000 or so clones, around 90% of them seen just once. This specimen was peripheral blood, taken on day 0 of AZD1222 vaccination. The receptor source for this set is an adult in good health.

The rearrangement links TRBV6-5 to TRBJ1-3; 9 bases fit TRBD1. Germline CDR1 is MNHEY and CDR2 is SVGAGI. V was pared by 7 bases and J by 4 bases, with 5 bases of the junction left unmatched. The CDR3 is 14 residues long. The CDR3 DNA reads TGTGCCAGCATCAACAGGGGGCGAGGAAACACCATATATTTT. This codes for CASINRGRGNTIYF.

This rearrangement joins TRBV7-9 to TRBJ1-4; D unresolved. Germline V gives CDR1 SEHNR, CDR2 FQNEAQ (reference sequence). Trimming took 2 bases from V and 0 from J, leaving 4 bases between them. The CDR3 loop spans 14 amino acids. The CDR3 bases are TGTGCCAGCAGCTTATTTGCAACTAATGAAAAACTGTTTTTT. Its translation is CASSLFATNEKLFF.

The J gene is TRBJ2-7, the V gene TRBV7-2; TRBD2 matches at 7 bases. CDR3 length: 15 amino acids. Unmatched junction bases numbered 8, after V lost 2 bases and J lost 4 bases. Germline assignment: CDR1 SGHTA and CDR2 FQGNSA. CDR3 bases: TGTGCCAGCAGCTTATCATCCAGCGGGATTTACGAGCAGTACTTC. Its protein product is CASSLSSSGIYEQYF.

The V gene is TRBV7-3, the J gene TRBJ2-2, with a tentative D call TRBD1 (6 bases). CDR3 size: 13 residues. Germline values: CDR1 SGHTA, CDR2 FQGTGA. The V gene lost 6 bases and the J gene lost 7 bases, with 12 bases spanning the gap. The CDR3 is CASRIGGGGELFF. CDR3 DNA: TGTGCCAGCAGGATTGGGGGCGGCGGGGAGCTGTTTTTT. The full variable domain, completed using reference TRBV7-3 and TRBJ2-2, is GAGVSQTPSNKVTEKGKYVELRCDPISGHTALYWYRQSLGQGPEFLIYFQGTGAADDSGLPNDRFFAVRPEGSVSTLKIQRTERGDSAVYLCASRIGGGGELFFGEGSRLTVL.

The V call is TRBV10-3, the J call TRBJ1-2; D is perhaps TRBD1 (5 bases). The germline V gene encodes CDR1 ENHRY and CDR2 SYGVKD. Trimming removed 0 bases from V and 1 base from J, with 12 bases in between. The CDR3 extends over 16 amino acids. For the CDR3, the DNA is TGTGCCATCAGTGAGTCCCTGACAGTCCTTAACTATGGCTACACCTTC. Its translation is CAISESLTVLNYGYTF.

V gene TRBV2 combines with J gene TRBJ1-4; TRBD1 agrees at 9 bases. V gave up 7 bases and J gave up 8 bases; unmatched junction bases: 5. This CDR3 comprises 13 residues. The germline CDR1 and CDR2 sequences are SNHLY and FYNNEI. The CDR3 spells CASTQGAREKLFF. The CDR3 DNA is TGTGCCAGCACACAGGGGGCTCGGGAAAAACTGTTTTTT. The full variable domain, with the rest looked up from reference TRBV2 and TRBJ1-4, is EPEVTQTPSHQVTQMGQEVILRCVPISNHLYFYWYRQILGQKVEFLVSFYNNEISEKSEIFDDQFSVERPDGSNFTLKIRSTKLEDSAMYFCASTQGAREKLFFGSGTQLSVL.

The count of this clone is one. The V gene is TRBV6-5, the J gene TRBJ1-2, with unresolved D. This CDR3 spans 13 amino acids. Germline CDR1 MNHEY, CDR2 SVGAGI. V lost 0 bases and J lost 7, with 9 bases in between. The chain's CDR3 is CASSYSYRAGYTF. As DNA, the CDR3 is TGTGCCAGCAGTTACTCGTACAGAGCTGGCTACACCTTC.

This clone was counted once. The chain employs TRBV5-1 and TRBJ1-1; D ambiguous. Trimming removed 0 bases from V and 1 base from J, with 10 bases in between. Germline CDR1 is SGHRS and CDR2 is YFSETQ. CDR3 length: 15 residues. The DNA of the CDR3 is TGCGCCAGCAGCTTGGATCCGCAGGAGAACACTGAAGCTTTCTTT. Protein product: CASSLDPQENTEAFF.

The chain is built from TRBV4-3 and TRBJ1-1; D might be TRBD1 (5 bases). Per the germline V gene, CDR1 is LGHNA and CDR2 is YSLEER. The V end was cut by 1 base, the J end by 5 bases, with 11 bases between. The CDR3 loop spans 14 amino acids. The CDR3 sequence: CASSQGTWGTEAFF. In DNA form, the CDR3 reads TGCGCCAGCAGCCAAGGCACATGGGGGACTGAAGCTTTCTTT.

The CDR3 spells CASSRDGRNTEAFF. CDR3 coding DNA: TGTGCCAGCTCACGGGACGGCAGGAACACTGAAGCTTTCTTT. The chain uses TRBV18 and TRBJ1-1; a weak D match, TRBD1 (5 bases). This CDR3 is built from 14 residues. V lost 4 bases and J 1 base, leaving 10 bases between the germline ends. The V gene's germline CDR1 is KGHSH and CDR2 LQKENI.

The chain links TRBV5-1 to TRBJ2-5; D unclear. Germline V gene lookup returns CDR1 SGHRS and CDR2 YFSETQ. V lost 5 bases and J 3 bases, leaving 14 bases between the germline ends. The CDR3 runs 14 residues. In nucleotides, the CDR3 is TGCGCCAGCAGGTTAGGCCCCCCTGAAGAGACCCAGTACTTC. This encodes CASRLGPPEETQYF.